The source of this T cell receptor (beta chain) is a study of control samples from healthy donors and cancer patients. Profiled with immunoSEQ multiplex PCR; TCRdb holds only in-frame clones, not every one. The sample has 110,000 to 150,000 clones, around 94% seen once. Germline-derived CDR1 and CDR2 are SGHNT and YYREEE (reference sequence). The CDR3 extends over 14 amino acids. Trimming removed 4 bases from V and 2 bases from J; junction bases left unmatched: 3. The genes are TRBV5-4 and TRBJ1-2; TRBD1 matches 9 bases. Material: PBMCs. The clonotype originates from a man between 60 and 70 years old with colorectal cancer. CDR3 nucleotides: TGTGCCAGCAGCGGGACAGGGCGCAACTATGGCTACACCTTC. It specifies CASSGTGRNYGYTF.